This T cell receptor beta chain was captured by sequencing in a study of cytotoxic CD8 clonotypes in ibrutinib-treated CLL. Study conclusions and caveats: Baseline clonality, higher than in age-matched healthy donors, tracked circulating CD8+ T-cell counts.

On this clone: Its target is not known.

Profiled with immunoSEQ multiplex PCR; TCRdb holds only in-frame clones, not every one. This sample has fewer than 45,000 clones, with 70% found just once. Germline V gives CDR1 SGHRS, CDR2 YFSETQ. Trimming cost V 0 bases and J 8 bases; bases outside gene matches: 7. This CDR3 is built from 14 residues. This material consisted of PBMCs, taken at disease progression, from a patient treated with ibrutinib. The sequence derives from a human donor with chronic lymphocytic leukemia. This chain connects TRBV5-1 to TRBJ1-1; 7 bases align to TRBD1. The CDR3 spells CASSLVGGGEEAFF. The CDR3 DNA is TGCGCCAGCAGCTTGGTAGGGGGCGGTGAAGAAGCTTTCTTT.